Listed here are 14 T cell receptor beta chains from one sample, sequenced in a study of T cell responses to AZD1222 COVID-19 vaccine. Clones were read by immunoSEQ multiplex PCR, and TCRdb kept only the in-frame ones, dropping some. The table has around 150,000 clones, around 90% seen once. The sample was peripheral blood, taken 28 days after the second AZD1222 dose. All receptors come from an adult who received the AZD1222 COVID-19 vaccine.

The chain has TRBV11-3 and TRBJ2-6; perhaps TRBD1 as D (6 bases). Germline V gene data show CDR1 as SGHNT and CDR2 as YENEEA. This CDR3 has 18 amino acids. V lost 5 bases and J lost 0, with 17 bases in between. The CDR3 DNA sequence: TGTGCCAGCAGCACATACCGGGACACTAGCTCTGGGGCCAACGTCCTGACTTTC. As protein: CASSTYRDTSSGANVLTF.

Comment on this clone: Other DNA sequences of this sample code for an identical CDR3. J is TRBJ1-1 and V is TRBV5-6; D remains ambiguous. V was trimmed by 0 bases and J by 1 base, leaving 7 bases between them. This CDR3 is built from 14 residues. The germline V gene encodes CDR1 SGHDT and CDR2 YYEEEE. CDR3 loop: CASSLAGGNTEAFF. The CDR3 bases are TGTGCCAGCAGCTTGGCCGGAGGGAACACTGAAGCTTTCTTT.

The chain uses TRBV2 and TRBJ1-2; D uncertain. CDR1 is SNHLY and CDR2 is FYNNEI in the germline V gene. The V gene lost 5 bases and the J gene lost 4 bases, with 8 bases spanning the gap. CDR3 length: 12 residues. The CDR3, as DNA: TGTGCCAGCAGTACCTATATCTATGGCTACACCTTC. Protein sequence: CASSTYIYGYTF. The variable domain in full, completed from reference TRBV2 and TRBJ1-2, reads EPEVTQTPSHQVTQMGQEVILRCVPISNHLYFYWYRQILGQKVEFLVSFYNNEISEKSEIFDDQFSVERPDGSNFTLKIRSTKLEDSAMYFCASSTYIYGYTFGSGTRLTVV.

V and J are TRBV3-1 (or the pseudogene TRBV3-2) and TRBJ2-1; 10 positions match TRBD1. The CDR3 sequence is 14 residues long. The V and J ends lost 4 bases and 4 bases, in that order; junction bases with no gene match: 1. The germline gives CDR1 LGHDT, CDR2 YNNKEL (reference sequence). CDR3 DNA sequence: TGTGCCAGCAGCCCGGGACAGGGGTACAATGAGCAGTTCTTC. It encodes CASSPGQGYNEQFF.

The chain combines TRBV28 with TRBJ2-3, with D possibly matching TRBD2 (5 bases). Germline V gene sequence: CDR1 MDHEN, CDR2 SYDVKM. Trimming cost V 6 bases and J 0 bases, with 13 bases left between them. The CDR3 sequence is 15 residues long. The CDR3 sequence is CASSREGLSTDTQYF. CDR3 sequence (DNA): TGTGCCAGCAGCCGAGAAGGACTTAGCACAGATACGCAGTATTTT.

The V and J genes are TRBV2 and TRBJ1-2; D ambiguous. Germline V gives CDR1 SNHLY, CDR2 FYNNEI. The V and J ends lost 2 bases and 6 bases respectively, with 13 bases between them. The CDR3 spans 14 residues. The CDR3 protein is CASSENAWGDGYTF. For the CDR3, the DNA is TGTGCCAGCAGTGAAAATGCGTGGGGAGATGGCTACACCTTC.

A single count supports this clone. CDR3 coding DNA: TGCGCCAGCAGGCCAACTAGCGGGAGCCCCAATGAGCAGTTCTTC. Translation gives CASRPTSGSPNEQFF. The rearrangement joins TRBV4-3 to TRBJ2-1; 11 nucleotides line up with TRBD2. Looked up from germline, CDR1 is LGHNA and CDR2 is YSLEER. V gave up 6 bases and J gave up 6 bases; unmatched junction bases: 7. CDR3 size: 15 residues.

The chain recombines TRBV5-1 with TRBJ1-1; unclear D gene. Per the germline V gene, CDR1 is SGHRS and CDR2 is YFSETQ. The CDR3 is 12 amino acids. V gave up 7 bases and J gave up 5 bases, with 12 bases separating them. CDR3 protein: CASGDRGTEAFF. The DNA for the CDR3 is TGCGCCAGCGGAGACCGAGGGACTGAAGCTTTCTTT.

V is TRBV6-5 and J is TRBJ2-7; D is perhaps TRBD1 (5 bases). Germline lookup yields CDR1 MNHEY and CDR2 SVGAGI. The CDR3 consists of 12 residues. The V end was cut by 7 bases, the J end by 7 bases, with 14 bases between. The chain's CDR3 is CASKLTGKEQYF. In DNA form, the CDR3 reads TGTGCCAGCAAACTCACAGGCAAAGAGCAGTACTTC.

The chain uses TRBV12-3 or TRBV12-4 and TRBJ1-4; D unresolved. The V and J ends lost 9 bases and 8 bases respectively, with 16 bases between them. The CDR3 totals 13 residues. This CDR3 reads CASNLSGEEKLFF. The CDR3 DNA follows: TGTGCCAGTAACCTCTCGGGAGAGGAAAAACTGTTTTTT.

This sequence joins TRBV11-2 and TRBJ1-4; tentative D call: TRBD1 (6 bases). The CDR3 is 15 amino acids. The V end was cut by 7 bases, the J end by 7 bases, with 19 bases between. Germline values: CDR1 SGHAT, CDR2 FQNNGV. Here the CDR3 DNA reads TGTGCCAGCACCGTTGGGGGCAGGGCTAGTGAAAAACTGTTTTTT. Protein product: CASTVGGRASEKLFF.

This chain joins TRBV3-1 (or the pseudogene TRBV3-2) and TRBJ2-3; a possible D gene is TRBD2 (5 bases). Germline CDR1 is LGHDT and CDR2 is YNNKEL (reference sequence). This CDR3 region has 16 residues. V gave up 1 base and J gave up 0 bases, with 11 bases separating them. The CDR3 nucleotides read TGTGCCAGCAGCCAAGCCTCTAGCAGGAGCACAGATACGCAGTATTTT. It specifies CASSQASSRSTDTQYF.

The chain is built from TRBV14 and TRBJ2-7, with D possibly matching TRBD2 (6 bases). The V gene's germline CDR1 is SGHDN and CDR2 FVKESK. The CDR3 sequence is 15 residues long. V was shortened by 4 bases and J by 0 bases, with 13 bases between the two germline ends. CDR3 DNA: TGTGCCAGCAGCCCTATGAGGGACTCCTCCTACGAGCAGTACTTC. Encoded protein: CASSPMRDSSYEQYF.

The chain is built from TRBV19 and TRBJ2-7; 8 nucleotides match TRBD1. Germline V gene data show CDR1 as LNHDA and CDR2 as SQIVND (reference sequence). The CDR3 contains 15 residues. J lost 5 bases, V lost 5 bases, and 11 bases had no gene match. The CDR3 reads CASSFFGDRGNEQYF. DNA of the CDR3: TGTGCCAGTAGTTTTTTTGGAGACAGGGGAAACGAGCAGTACTTC.